These 3 T cell receptor beta chains share one sample of origin, sequenced in a study of cytomegalovirus exposure and HLA in healthy donors (dated by TCRdb to about 2017). Library method: the immunoSEQ multiplex PCR assay. A mixture of 60 forward primers for TCR Vbeta segments and 13 reverse primers for TCR Jbeta segments was used in the multiplex PCR. TCRdb re-hosts the immuneACCESS table, in-frame sequences only. Its copies lack some clones; in the studies checked, an unresolved V gene accounts for under half of them, and the cause for the rest is not known. This sample is represented by some 140,000 clones; less than 85% of them were singletons. The ten largest clones capture approximately 1.4% of the sample. Material for sequencing was PBMCs. The receptors shown here come from a man aged 40-49 years in good health and CMV-seronegative.

This clone was seen once. The J gene is TRBJ2-2, the V gene TRBV4-1; the D gene is possibly TRBD2 (7 bases). The CDR3 is 15 amino acids. Germline lookup yields CDR1 MGHRA and CDR2 YSYEKL. Trimming removed 0 bases at V and 6 bases at J, with 11 bases between. The CDR3 DNA reads TGCGCCAGCAGCCAAGAATTCGGGGGGCCCGGGGAGCTGTTTTTT. It translates to CASSQEFGGPGELFF.

The chain combines TRBV7-9 with TRBJ2-1; a possible D gene is TRBD2 (6 bases). This CDR3 region has 12 residues. Germline CDR1 is SEHNR and CDR2 is FQNEAQ (reference sequence). V was shortened by 7 bases and J by 7 bases, with 11 bases between the two germline ends. Here the CDR3 reads CASTAGGNEQFF. DNA for the CDR3: TGTGCCAGCACCGCCGGGGGAAATGAGCAGTTCTTC.

The rearrangement links TRBV19 to TRBJ2-5, with 7 bases identical to TRBD1. The germline gives CDR1 LNHDA, CDR2 SQIVND (reference sequence). V lost 1 base, J lost 4 bases, and 6 bases stayed unmatched. The CDR3 is made up of 15 amino acids. The CDR3 region has the DNA TGTGCCAGTAGTATAGGACAGGGCGGCGGAGAGACCCAGTACTTC. It specifies CASSIGQGGGETQYF. Filled out from reference TRBV19 and TRBJ2-5, the complete variable domain reads DGGITQSPKYLFRKEGQNVTLSCEQNLNHDAMYWYRQDPGQGLRLIYYSQIVNDFQKGDIAEGYSVSREKKESFPLTVTSAQKNPTAFYLCASSIGQGGGETQYFGPGTRLLVL.